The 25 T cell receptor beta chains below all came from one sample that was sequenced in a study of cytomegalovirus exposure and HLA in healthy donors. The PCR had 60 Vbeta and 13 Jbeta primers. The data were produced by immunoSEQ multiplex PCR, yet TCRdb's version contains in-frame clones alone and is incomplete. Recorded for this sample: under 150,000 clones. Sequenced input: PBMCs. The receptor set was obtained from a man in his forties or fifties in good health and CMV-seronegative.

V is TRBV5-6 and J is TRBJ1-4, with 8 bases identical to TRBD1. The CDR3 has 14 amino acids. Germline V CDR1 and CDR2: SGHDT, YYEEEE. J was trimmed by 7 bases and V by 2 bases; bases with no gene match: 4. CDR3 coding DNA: TGTGCCAGCAGCTTACAGGGGGGAGGTGAAAAACTGTTTTTT. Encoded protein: CASSLQGGGEKLFF.

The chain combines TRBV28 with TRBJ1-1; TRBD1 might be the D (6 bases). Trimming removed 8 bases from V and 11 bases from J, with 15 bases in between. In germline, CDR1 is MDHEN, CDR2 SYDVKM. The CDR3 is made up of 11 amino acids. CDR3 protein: CASVRGARAFF. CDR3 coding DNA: TGTGCCAGCGTACGGGGGGCGCGGGCTTTCTTT. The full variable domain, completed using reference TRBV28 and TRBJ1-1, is DVKVTQSSRYLVKRTGEKVFLECVQDMDHENMFWYRQDPGLGLRLIYFSYDVKMKEKGDIPEGYSVSREKKERFSLILESASTNQTSMYLCASVRGARAFFGQGTRLTVV.

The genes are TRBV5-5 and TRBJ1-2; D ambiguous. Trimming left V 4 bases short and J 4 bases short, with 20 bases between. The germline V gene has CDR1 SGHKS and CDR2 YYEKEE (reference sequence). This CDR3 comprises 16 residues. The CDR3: CASSPSSRDNPYGYTF. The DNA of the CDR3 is TGTGCCAGCAGCCCCAGCAGCCGAGACAATCCCTATGGCTACACCTTC.

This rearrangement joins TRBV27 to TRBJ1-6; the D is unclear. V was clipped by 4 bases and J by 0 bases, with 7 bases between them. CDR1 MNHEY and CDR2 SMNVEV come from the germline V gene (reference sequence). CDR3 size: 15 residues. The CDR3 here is CASSSQASYNSPLHF. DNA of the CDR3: TGTGCCAGCAGTTCGCAGGCCTCCTATAATTCACCCCTCCACTTT.

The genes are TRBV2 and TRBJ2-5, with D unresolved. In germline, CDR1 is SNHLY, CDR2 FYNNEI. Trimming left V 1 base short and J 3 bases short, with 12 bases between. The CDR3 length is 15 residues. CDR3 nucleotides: TGTGCCAGCAGTGAAGACTACGGATATAAAGAGACCCAGTACTTC. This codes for CASSEDYGYKETQYF.

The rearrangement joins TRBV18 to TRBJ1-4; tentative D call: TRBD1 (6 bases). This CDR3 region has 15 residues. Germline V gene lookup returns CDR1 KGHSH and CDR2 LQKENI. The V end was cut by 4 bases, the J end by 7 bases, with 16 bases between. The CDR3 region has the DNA TGTGCCAGCTCACAGACTCAGGGGTGGGGTGAAAAACTGTTTTTT. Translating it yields CASSQTQGWGEKLFF.

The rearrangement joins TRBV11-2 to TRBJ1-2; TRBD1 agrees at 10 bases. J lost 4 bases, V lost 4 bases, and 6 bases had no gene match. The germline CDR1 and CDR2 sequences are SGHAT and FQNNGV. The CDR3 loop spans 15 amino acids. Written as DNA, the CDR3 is TGTGCCAGCAGCTCAGACAGGGGGCTGTTCTATGGCTACACCTTC. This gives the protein CASSSDRGLFYGYTF. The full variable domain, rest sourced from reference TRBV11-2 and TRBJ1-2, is EAGVAQSPRYKIIEKRQSVAFWCNPISGHATLYWYQQILGQGPKLLIQFQNNGVVDDSQLPKDRFSAERLKGVDSTLKIQPAKLEDSAVYLCASSSDRGLFYGYTFGSGTRLTVV.

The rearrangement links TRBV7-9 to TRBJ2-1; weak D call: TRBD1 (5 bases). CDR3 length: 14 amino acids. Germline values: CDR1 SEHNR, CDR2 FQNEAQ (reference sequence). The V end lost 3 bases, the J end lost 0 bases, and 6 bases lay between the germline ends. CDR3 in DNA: TGTGCCAGCAGCTTCAGGGTCTCCTACAATGAGCAGTTCTTC. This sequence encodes CASSFRVSYNEQFF.

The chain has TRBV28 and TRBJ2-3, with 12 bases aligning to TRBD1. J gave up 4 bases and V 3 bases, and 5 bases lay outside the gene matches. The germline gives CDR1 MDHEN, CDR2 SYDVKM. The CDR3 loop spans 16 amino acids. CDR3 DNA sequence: TGTGCCAGCAGTTTGATCGGGACAGGGGGCGCAGATACGCAGTATTTT. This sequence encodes CASSLIGTGGADTQYF. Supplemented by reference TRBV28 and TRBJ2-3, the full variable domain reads DVKVTQSSRYLVKRTGEKVFLECVQDMDHENMFWYRQDPGLGLRLIYFSYDVKMKEKGDIPEGYSVSREKKERFSLILESASTNQTSMYLCASSLIGTGGADTQYFGPGTRLTVL.

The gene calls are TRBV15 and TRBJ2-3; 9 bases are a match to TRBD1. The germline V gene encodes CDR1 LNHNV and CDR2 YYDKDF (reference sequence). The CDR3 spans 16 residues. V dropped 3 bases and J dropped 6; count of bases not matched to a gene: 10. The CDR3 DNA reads TGTGCCACCAGCAGGGACAGGGGCAAGGTTTTGGATACGCAGTATTTT. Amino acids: CATSRDRGKVLDTQYF.

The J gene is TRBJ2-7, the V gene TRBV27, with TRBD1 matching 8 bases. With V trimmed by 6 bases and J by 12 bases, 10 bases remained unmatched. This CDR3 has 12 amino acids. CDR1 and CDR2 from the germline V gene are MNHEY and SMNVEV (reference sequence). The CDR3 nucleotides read TGTGCCAGCAGGCGAATAGGACAGGGTTGGTACTTC. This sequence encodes CASRRIGQGWYF.

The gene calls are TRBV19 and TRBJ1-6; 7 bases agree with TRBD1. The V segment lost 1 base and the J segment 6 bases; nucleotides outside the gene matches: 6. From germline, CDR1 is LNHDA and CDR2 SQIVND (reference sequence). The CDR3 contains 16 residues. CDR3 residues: CASSIGGGQRNSPLHF. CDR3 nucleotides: TGTGCCAGTAGTATAGGAGGGGGCCAGCGTAATTCACCCCTCCACTTT. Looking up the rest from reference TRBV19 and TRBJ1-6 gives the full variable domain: DGGITQSPKYLFRKEGQNVTLSCEQNLNHDAMYWYRQDPGQGLRLIYYSQIVNDFQKGDIAEGYSVSREKKESFPLTVTSAQKNPTAFYLCASSIGGGQRNSPLHFGNGTRLTVT.

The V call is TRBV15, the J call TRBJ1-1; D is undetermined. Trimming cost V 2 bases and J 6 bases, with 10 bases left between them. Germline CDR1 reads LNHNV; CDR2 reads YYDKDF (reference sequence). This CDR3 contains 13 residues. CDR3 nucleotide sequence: TGTGCCACCAGCAGATCGGGTATCTCTGAAGCTTTCTTT. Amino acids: CATSRSGISEAFF.

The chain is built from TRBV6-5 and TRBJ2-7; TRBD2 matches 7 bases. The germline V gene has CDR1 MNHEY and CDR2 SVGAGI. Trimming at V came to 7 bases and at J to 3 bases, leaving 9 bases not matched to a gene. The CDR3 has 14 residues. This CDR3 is CASTAGGRVYEQYF. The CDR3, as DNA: TGTGCCAGCACCGCCGGGGGGAGGGTCTACGAGCAGTACTTC.

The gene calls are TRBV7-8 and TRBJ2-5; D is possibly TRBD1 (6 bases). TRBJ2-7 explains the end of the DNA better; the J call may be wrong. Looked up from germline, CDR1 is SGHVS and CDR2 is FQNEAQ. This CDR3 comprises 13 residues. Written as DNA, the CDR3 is TGTGCCAGCAGCCCCCGGACAGACTACGAGCAGTACTTC. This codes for CASSPRTDYEQYF.

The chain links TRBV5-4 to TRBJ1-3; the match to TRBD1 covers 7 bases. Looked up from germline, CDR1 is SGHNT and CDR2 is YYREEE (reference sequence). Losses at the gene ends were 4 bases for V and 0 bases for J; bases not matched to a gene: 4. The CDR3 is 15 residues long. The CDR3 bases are TGTGCCAGCAGCATAGGGGACAGCTCTGGAAACACCATATATTTT. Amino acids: CASSIGDSSGNTIYF.

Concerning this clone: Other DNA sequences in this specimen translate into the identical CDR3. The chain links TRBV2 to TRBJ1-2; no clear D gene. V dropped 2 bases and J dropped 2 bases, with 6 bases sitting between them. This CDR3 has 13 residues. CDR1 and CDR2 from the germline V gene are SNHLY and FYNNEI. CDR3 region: CASSETGNYGYTF. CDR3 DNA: TGTGCCAGCAGTGAAACCGGGAACTATGGCTACACCTTC.

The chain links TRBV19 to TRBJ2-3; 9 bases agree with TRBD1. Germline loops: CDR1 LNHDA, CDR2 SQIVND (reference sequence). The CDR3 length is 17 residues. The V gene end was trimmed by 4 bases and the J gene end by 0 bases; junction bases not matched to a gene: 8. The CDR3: CASSTQTGGVSTDTQYF. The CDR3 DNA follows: TGTGCCAGTAGTACCCAGACAGGGGGAGTCAGCACAGATACGCAGTATTTT.

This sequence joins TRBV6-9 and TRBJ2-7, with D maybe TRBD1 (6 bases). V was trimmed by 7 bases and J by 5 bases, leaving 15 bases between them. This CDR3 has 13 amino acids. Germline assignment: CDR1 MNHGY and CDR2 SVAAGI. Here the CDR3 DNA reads TGTGCCAGCACACCGATAAGGGGGAACGAGCAGTACTTC. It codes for CASTPIRGNEQYF.

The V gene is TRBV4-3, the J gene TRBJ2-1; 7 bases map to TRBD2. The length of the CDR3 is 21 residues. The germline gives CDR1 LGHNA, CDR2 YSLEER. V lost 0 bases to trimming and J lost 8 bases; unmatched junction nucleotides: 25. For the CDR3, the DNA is TGCGCCAGCAGCCAAGAAGCGATTACAGCGGGGAGATCTCAAAGAAGGGATGAGCAGTTCTTC. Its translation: CASSQEAITAGRSQRRDEQFF.

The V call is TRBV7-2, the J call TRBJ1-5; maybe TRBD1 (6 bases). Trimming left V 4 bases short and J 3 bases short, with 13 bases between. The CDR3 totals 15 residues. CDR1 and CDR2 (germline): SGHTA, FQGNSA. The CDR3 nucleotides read TGTGCCAGCAGCTCAGAAGGGGGGGACAATCAGCCCCAGCATTTT. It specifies CASSSEGGDNQPQHF.

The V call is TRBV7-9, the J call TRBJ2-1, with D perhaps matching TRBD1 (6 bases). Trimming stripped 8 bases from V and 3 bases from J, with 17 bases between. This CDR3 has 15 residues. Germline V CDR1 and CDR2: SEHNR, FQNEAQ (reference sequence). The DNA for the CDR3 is TGTGCCAGCGGCAGGGGATTCCTAGGCTACAATGAGCAGTTCTTC. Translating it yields CASGRGFLGYNEQFF.

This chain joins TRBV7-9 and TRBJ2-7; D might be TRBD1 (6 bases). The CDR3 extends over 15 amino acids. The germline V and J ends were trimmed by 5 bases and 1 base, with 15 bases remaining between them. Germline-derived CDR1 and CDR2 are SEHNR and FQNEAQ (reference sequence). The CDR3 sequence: CASSPAGGASYEQYF. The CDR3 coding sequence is TGTGCCAGCAGCCCCGCTGGGGGCGCATCCTACGAGCAGTACTTC.

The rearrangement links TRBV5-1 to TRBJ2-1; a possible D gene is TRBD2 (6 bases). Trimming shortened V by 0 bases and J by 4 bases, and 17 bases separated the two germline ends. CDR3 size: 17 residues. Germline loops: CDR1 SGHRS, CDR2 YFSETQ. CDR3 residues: CASSLAPLQRAYNEQFF. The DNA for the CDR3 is TGCGCCAGCAGCTTGGCGCCGCTCCAGCGGGCGTACAATGAGCAGTTCTTC.

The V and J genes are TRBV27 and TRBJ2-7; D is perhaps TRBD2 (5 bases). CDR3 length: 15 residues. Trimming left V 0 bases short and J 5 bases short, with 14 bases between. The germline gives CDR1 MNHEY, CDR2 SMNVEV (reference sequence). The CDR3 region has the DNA TGTGCCAGCAGTTTATCCTTTCGGGGAAGAGACGAGCAGTACTTC. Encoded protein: CASSLSFRGRDEQYF.